The next 21 T cell receptor beta chains were all read from a single sample in a study of T-cell reconstitution after alpha-beta-depleted transplantation in children. Unique molecular identifiers were incorporated into the prepared TCRbeta library. TCRdb itself ran the PCR reads through MiXCR, one entry per CDR3 protein. The table has 250,000 to 400,000 distinct CDR3 sequences, 23% seen once. Source: PBMCs, mostly from graft donor cells, taken 180 days after TCRalphabeta/CD19-depleted stem cell transplant. These receptors originate from a male patient aged 10 to 17 who had a stem cell transplant for acute lymphoblastic leukemia, so the T cells may come from the graft donor.

The CDR3 loop reads CSGMQGTGNTIYF. The CDR3 nucleotides read TGCAGCGGTATGCAGGGAACTGGAAACACCATATATTTT. The genes are TRBV29-1 and TRBJ1-3; D perhaps matches TRBD1 (5 bases). The CDR3 is 13 amino acids. V was trimmed by 7 bases and J by 2 bases, leaving 12 bases between them. CDR1 is SQVTM, CDR2 ANQGSEA, per germline. The whole variable domain, filled in from reference TRBV29-1 and TRBJ1-3, reads SAVISQKPSRDICQRGTSLTIQCQVDSQVTMMFWYRQQPGQSLTLIATANQGSEATYESGFVIDKFPISRPNLTFSTLTVSNMSPEDSSIYLCSGMQGTGNTIYFGEGSWLTVV.

This clonotype came up a few times. V is TRBV7-3 and J is TRBJ2-7, with a possible D match to TRBD2 (5 bases). The CDR3 spans 15 residues. CDR1 is SGHTA and CDR2 is FQGTGA in the germline V gene. V shed 2 bases and J shed 3 bases, with 14 bases lying between them. The CDR3 reads CASSLRPGSSYEQYF. CDR3 DNA: TGTGCCAGCAGCTTACGTCCGGGAAGTAGCTACGAGCAGTACTTC.

V usage is TRBV20-1 and J usage is TRBJ2-7, with D tentatively TRBD2 (7 bases). From germline, CDR1 is DFQATT and CDR2 SNEGSKA (reference sequence). There are 14 residues in the CDR3. Trimming removed 1 base at V and 0 bases at J, with 10 bases between. In nucleotides, the CDR3 is TGCAGTGCTAGAGGGGGGGGCCCCTCCTACGAGCAGTACTTC. Translation: CSARGGGPSYEQYF.

This clonotype was observed a few times. V usage is TRBV9 and J usage is TRBJ2-5, with a possible D match to TRBD1 (5 bases). Germline values: CDR1 SGDLS, CDR2 YYNGEE. The CDR3 length is 13 residues. The V gene lost 3 bases and the J gene lost 7 bases, with 13 bases spanning the gap. The CDR3 bases are TGTGCCAGCAGCGGCCGGAGCCAGGGGACCCAGTACTTC. The encoded protein is CASSGRSQGTQYF.

This clonotype showed up just a few times. The V call is TRBV7-7, the J call TRBJ2-5, with a weak D call TRBD2 (6 bases). Trimming shortened V by 1 base and J by 2 bases, and 11 bases separated the two germline ends. The CDR3 is 15 amino acids. CDR1 and CDR2 (germline): SSHAT, FNYEAQ (reference sequence). The chain's CDR3 is CASSLGGVPQETQYF. Here the CDR3 DNA reads TGTGCCAGCAGCTTAGGGGGGGTCCCACAAGAGACCCAGTACTTC. Full variable domain (remainder filled in from reference TRBV7-7 and TRBJ2-5): GAGVSQSPRYKVTKRGQDVTLRCDPISSHATLYWYQQALGQGPEFLTYFNYEAQPDKSGLPSDRFSAERPEGSISTLTIQRTEQRDSAMYRCASSLGGVPQETQYFGPGTRLLVL.

V is TRBV7-2 and J is TRBJ1-4; 8 nucleotides line up with TRBD1. J gave up 2 bases and V 4 bases, and 3 bases lay outside the gene matches. CDR3 length: 15 residues. Germline V gives CDR1 SGHTA, CDR2 FQGNSA. This CDR3 is CASSSWTGTNEKLFF. CDR3 in DNA: TGTGCCAGCAGCTCCTGGACAGGGACTAATGAAAAACTGTTTTTT.

This clonotype was observed a handful of times. This chain joins TRBV25-1 and TRBJ2-7; D is possibly TRBD2 (6 bases). The ends were cut back, 8 bases at V and 3 bases at J, with 14 bases in the middle. CDR1 MGHDK and CDR2 SYGVNS come from the germline V gene. The CDR3 runs 13 residues. The CDR3 protein is CASEPLGGYEQYF. The CDR3 DNA reads TGTGCCAGCGAACCTCTGGGGGGCTACGAGCAGTACTTC.

There are a few counts of this clonotype. The CDR3 region has the DNA TGTGCCAGCAGCCCGTCCCGGGACAGGGCATACAATGAGCAGTTCTTC. Protein sequence: CASSPSRDRAYNEQFF. The V call is TRBV7-3, the J call TRBJ2-1; 9 bases map to TRBD1. CDR3 size: 16 residues. Trimming removed 5 bases from V and 4 bases from J; junction bases left unmatched: 9. Looked up from germline, CDR1 is SGHTA and CDR2 is FQGTGA.

This clonotype was detected many times. The chain's CDR3 is CSVDAGYHEQYF. CDR3 sequence (DNA): TGCAGCGTTGATGCAGGGTACCACGAGCAGTACTTC. The gene calls are TRBV29-1 and TRBJ2-7; D perhaps matches TRBD1 (5 bases). The CDR3 totals 12 residues. Trimming left V 3 bases short and J 5 bases short, with 11 bases between. Looked up from germline, CDR1 is SQVTM and CDR2 is ANQGSEA.

The chain couples TRBV7-9 to TRBJ1-5, with D unresolved. V lost 5 bases and J lost 6, with 17 bases in between. This CDR3 is built from 15 residues. The germline CDR1 and CDR2 sequences are SEHNR and FQNEAQ (reference sequence). CDR3 in amino acids: CASSHGWAGFQPQHF. The DNA of the CDR3 is TGTGCCAGCAGCCACGGTTGGGCAGGTTTTCAGCCCCAGCATTTT.

This clonotype was counted a few times. CDR3 DNA: TGTGCCAGCAGTCCCCGTGGCCCCTACGAGCAGTACTTC. It encodes CASSPRGPYEQYF. This chain uses TRBV6-6 with TRBJ2-7; D not certain. Germline assignment: CDR1 MNHNY and CDR2 SVGAGI (reference sequence). The CDR3 consists of 13 residues. V shed 5 bases and J shed 2 bases, with 10 bases lying between them.

This clonotype was detected ten times or more. The chain carries TRBV7-2 and TRBJ1-5, with TRBD1 matching over 8 bases. V was pared by 5 bases and J by 3 bases, with 6 bases of the junction left unmatched. The germline gives CDR1 SGHTA, CDR2 FQGNSA. The CDR3 is 15 residues long. The CDR3, as DNA: TGTGCCAGCAGCCCGCGACAGGGGCTCAATCAGCCCCAGCATTTT. Protein sequence: CASSPRQGLNQPQHF. Together with reference TRBV7-2 and TRBJ1-5, the CDR3 gives the full variable domain: GAGVSQSPSNKVTEKGKDVELRCDPISGHTALYWYRQSLGQGLEFLIYFQGNSAPDKSGLPSDRFSAERTGGSVSTLTIQRTQQEDSAVYLCASSPRQGLNQPQHFGDGTRLSIL.

The chain has TRBV20-1 and TRBJ1-1; D gene unclear. The length of the CDR3 is 16 residues. Per germline, CDR1 DFQATT and CDR2 SNEGSKA (reference sequence). V was trimmed by 1 base and J by 1 base, leaving 16 bases between them. The CDR3 loop reads CSARGLGGLQNTEAFF. CDR3 bases: TGCAGTGCTAGAGGACTGGGAGGCCTGCAGAACACTGAAGCTTTCTTT.

The rearrangement links TRBV20-1 to TRBJ1-2; tentative D call: TRBD1 (5 bases). The CDR3 runs 13 residues. Germline CDR1 is DFQATT and CDR2 is SNEGSKA (reference sequence). V lost 5 bases and J 3 bases, leaving 13 bases between the germline ends. The CDR3 is CSAQGGPHYGYTF. CDR3 nucleotide sequence: TGCAGTGCTCAGGGAGGCCCACACTATGGCTACACCTTC.

A word on this clonotype: At one of its ends the junction is not consistent with the germline gene, which may arise from a read error. V usage is TRBV12-3 or TRBV12-4 and J usage is TRBJ1-5; D is uncertain. The CDR3 totals 12 residues. CDR3 nucleotide sequence: TGTCCCAGCAAGGACAGCAATCAGCCCCAGCATTTT. Its protein product is CPSKDSNQPQHF.

This clonotype was observed a single time. The rearrangement uses TRBV10-2 and TRBJ2-7; tentative D call: TRBD1 (5 bases). The closer fit of TRBJ2-1 to the DNA end suggests the J call may be wrong. Germline assignment: CDR1 WSHSY and CDR2 SAAADI. CDR3 length: 14 amino acids. The CDR3 loop is CASSGAGSSYEQFF. CDR3 nucleotides: TGCGCCAGCAGTGGGGCAGGGTCTTCCTACGAGCAGTTCTTC.

V and J are TRBV7-8 and TRBJ2-7; possible D gene TRBD1, 5 bases. The germline CDR1 and CDR2 sequences are SGHVS and FQNEAQ. V lost 8 bases and J 4 bases, leaving 21 bases between the germline ends. CDR3 length: 15 residues. DNA of the CDR3: TGTGCCAGCGACCAGGGCAGGGAATATCATTACGAGCAGTACTTC. Protein product: CASDQGREYHYEQYF.

This chain joins TRBV7-8 and TRBJ2-7; a weak D match, TRBD2 (5 bases). The germline V and J ends were trimmed by 3 bases and 1 base, with 10 bases remaining between them. The CDR3 sequence is 14 residues long. Germline CDR1 is SGHVS and CDR2 is FQNEAQ. The CDR3 region has the DNA TGTGCCAGCAGCTTTAGCGTCCTTTCCTACGAGCAGTACTTC. Its translation is CASSFSVLSYEQYF. The full variable domain, in which reference TRBV7-8 and TRBJ2-7 provide the parts outside the CDR3, is GAGVSQSPRYKVAKRGQDVALRCDPISGHVSLFWYQQALGQGPEFLTYFQNEAQLDKSGLPSDRFFAERPEGSVSTLKIQRTQQEDSAVYLCASSFSVLSYEQYFGPGTRLTVT.

Only a few counts were recorded for this clonotype. This chain joins TRBV12-3 or TRBV12-4 and TRBJ1-2; possible D gene TRBD1, 5 bases. The ends were cut back, 1 base at V and 4 bases at J, with 19 bases in the middle. The CDR3 runs to 17 residues. The CDR3 loop reads CASSLGREGWTVYGYTF. CDR3 coding DNA: TGTGCCAGCAGTTTAGGCAGGGAGGGTTGGACTGTCTATGGCTACACCTTC.

The chain is built from TRBV2 and TRBJ2-1, with TRBD2 matching over 11 bases. This CDR3 has 16 amino acids. Losses at the gene ends were 7 bases for V and 4 bases for J; bases not matched to a gene: 9. Germline CDR1 SNHLY, CDR2 FYNNEI. CDR3 DNA: TGTGCCAGCACCATAGCGGGAGGGCCAGGGTACAATGAGCAGTTCTTC. Residues: CASTIAGGPGYNEQFF.

This chain connects TRBV12-3 or TRBV12-4 to TRBJ1-2, with D unresolved. The ends were cut back, 8 bases at V and 5 bases at J, with 18 bases in the middle. The CDR3 has 14 residues. CDR3 nucleotides: TGTGCCAGCGTTTGGAAAGGAGACTGGTATGGCTACACCTTC. As protein: CASVWKGDWYGYTF.